The present T cell receptor (beta chain) was sequenced within a study of beta chain features in type 1 diabetes. This CDR3 is built from 15 residues. Trimming removed 0 bases at V and 4 bases at J, with 12 bases between. The germline V gene encodes CDR1 LNHNV and CDR2 YYDKDF (reference sequence). Investigators reverse transcribed all isolated RNA, so they sequenced expressed TCRB transcripts. Sequencing was performed with immunoSEQ multiplex PCR; in TCRdb, only in-frame clones are kept and a portion is missing. Of about 200,000 clones listed, 9.5% to 13% were seen once; the top ten hold approximately 1.3%. This clone has just a few counts.

The sequence was obtained from a man in his late teens or twenties in good health. The sequencing input was central memory CD4+ T cells from blood. The chain couples TRBV15 to TRBJ2-5; no clear D. As DNA, the CDR3 is TGTGCCACCAGCAGAGATAAGGGCGGTGCAGAGACCCAGTACTTC. Protein product: CATSRDKGGAETQYF.